This T cell receptor beta chain was documented in a study of blood T cells in healthy people across ages. This clonotype was counted between two and nine times. Its antigen is unknown. A second PCR, run for about 6 to 11 cycles, used a sample-barcoded 5' primer plus a J-beta primer mix. TCRdb re-analysed the 5' RACE reads in MiXCR, keeping a single row per CDR3 protein. The sample lists some 930,000 distinct CDR3 sequences; about 28% were seen once. Study outcomes and limitations: Observed TCR beta diversity per million T cells went down as age went up. This fall followed a roughly linear course with age. The diversity estimates, figures obtained from one million T cells, were considered underestimates.

The CDR3 contains 14 residues. V was clipped by 1 base and J by 4 bases, with 10 bases between them. This sample also appeared in a second study, on T cells of mothers and their children. That report adds: Every mother produced more than 9.5 million TCR beta CDR3 reads, whereas every child provided 3 million to 3.5 million. Researchers report slightly higher, though non-significant, overlap in related mother-child pairs than in unrelated pairs.

The chain combines TRBV12-3 or TRBV12-4 with TRBJ1-2; D is ambiguous. The source of this sequence is a woman in her thirties or forties in good health. Sequencing was done on a sample of blood. The CDR3 is CASSLEESAYGYTF. The CDR3 DNA reads TGTGCCAGCAGTTTAGAAGAGAGTGCCTATGGCTACACCTTC.